A selection of T cell receptor beta chains follows, all from one sample in a study of T-cell reconstitution after alpha-beta-depleted transplantation in children. TCRdb reanalysed the PCR reads using MiXCR and keeps one entry per CDR3 protein. In the table there are over 550,000 distinct CDR3 sequences, under 12% of which are singletons. The sequencing used PBMCs from the stem cell graft donor, collected from the stem cell graft. The receptors derive from a human donor who donated a stem cell graft to a child with acute myeloid leukemia. CDR3s include the opening cysteine and the closing phenylalanine or tryptophan. Each record gives: D gene, V gene, J gene, clone size, CDR3 protein, CDR3 DNA. D genes are given only for firm matches. Clone size, where shown, is once, few, many, or a class for clones that have expanded.

>-|TRBV12-3/TRBV12-4|TRBJ2-1|-
CASSVREQFF
TGTGCCAGCAGTGTCCGTGAGCAGTTCTTC
>-|TRBV20-1|TRBJ2-7|-
CSAPRQSHELYF
TGCAGTGCTCCACGACAGAGCCACGAGCTGTACTTC
>-|TRBV7-6|TRBJ2-7|-
CASSRDTHSYEQYF
TGTGCCAGCAGCCGTGACACGCACTCCTACGAGCAGTACTTC
>-|TRBV12-3/TRBV12-4|TRBJ2-2|-
CASSFRRANTGELFF
TGTGCCAGCAGTTTTAGGCGGGCAAACACCGGGGAGCTGTTTTTT
>-|TRBV20-1|TRBJ1-5|few
CSAFGQPGGLGQPQHF
TGCAGTGCTTTCGGACAGCCGGGTGGTTTGGGTCAGCCCCAGCATTTT
>-|TRBV5-4|TRBJ2-3|-
CASSGQTSDTQYF
TGTGCCAGCAGTGGACAGACCTCAGATACGCAGTATTTT
>-|TRBV20-1|TRBJ2-5|few
CSARGRGLGETQYF
TGCAGTGCTAGAGGGAGGGGGCTAGGGGAGACCCAGTACTTC
>TRBD1|TRBV27|TRBJ2-5|few
CASSLDRIQTQYF
TGTGCCAGCAGTTTGGACAGGATCCAGACCCAGTACTTC
>TRBD2|TRBV27|TRBJ2-7|many
CASRNTAGTSYEQYF
TGTGCCAGCCGAAACACAGCGGGAACGTCCTACGAGCAGTACTTC
>TRBD2|TRBV29-1|TRBJ2-7|-
CSATSGKYEQYF
TGCAGCGCGACTAGCGGAAAATACGAGCAGTACTTC
>-|TRBV10-3|TRBJ2-7|-
CAISPGDEQYF
TGTGCCATCAGCCCAGGGGACGAGCAGTACTTC
>-|TRBV12-3/TRBV12-4|TRBJ1-1|-
CASSSHKDTQNEAFF
TGTGCCAGCAGTTCTCACAAAGATACACAGAACGAAGCTTTCTTT
>-|TRBV9|TRBJ1-5|-
CASSVFGESTDTQHF
TGTGCCAGCAGCGTATTCGGGGAGAGCACAGATACGCAGCATTTT
>TRBD2|TRBV6-1|TRBJ2-3|many
CASRQLGGVTDTQYF
TGTGCCAGCAGGCAACTGGGAGGGGTCACAGATACGCAGTATTTT
>-|TRBV20-1|TRBJ1-4|few
CSAREVRGGPNEKLFF
TGCAGTGCTAGAGAGGTCCGGGGGGGACCTAATGAAAAACTGTTTTTT
>-|TRBV4-3|TRBJ2-2|few
CASSQAEPPGPNTGELFF
TGCGCCAGCAGCCAAGCTGAACCCCCGGGACCGAACACCGGGGAGCTGTTTTTT
>-|TRBV29-1|TRBJ2-3|many
CSVGSLRPQYF
TGCAGCGTTGGGTCTTTGAGGCCGCAGTATTTT
>-|TRBV9|TRBJ2-2|-
CASSVDGSGTGELFF
TGTGCCAGCAGCGTAGACGGGTCAGGCACCGGGGAGCTGTTTTTT
>TRBD1|TRBV28|TRBJ1-6|-
CASSFPDRGPGSPLHF
TGTGCCAGCAGTTTCCCTGACAGGGGGCCCGGTTCACCCCTCCACTTT
>TRBD2|TRBV20-1|TRBJ2-6|-
CSARAGGDSGANVLTF
TGCAGTGCTAGGGCTGGGGGGGACTCTGGGGCCAACGTCCTGACTTTC
>-|TRBV7-9|TRBJ2-7|few
CASSLSLARSSYEQYF
TGTGCCAGCAGCTTAAGTCTAGCGCGGAGCTCCTACGAGCAGTACTTC
>-|TRBV20-1|TRBJ2-2|few
CSARDEPGELFF
TGCAGTGCTAGAGACGAACCCGGGGAGCTGTTTTTT
>TRBD1|TRBV4-2|TRBJ2-4|many
CASSQDPGTGRTGIQYF
TGTGCCAGCAGCCAAGATCCCGGGACAGGGAGGACAGGCATTCAGTACTTC
>-|TRBV30|TRBJ2-5|-
CAWRLGLSETQYF
TGTGCCTGGAGGTTGGGACTTTCAGAGACCCAGTACTTC
>TRBD1|TRBV6-1|TRBJ2-4|-
CASSPGGLAKNIQYF
TGTGCCAGCAGTCCAGGGGGCTTAGCCAAAAACATTCAGTACTTC
>-|TRBV2|TRBJ2-3|many
CASSERLSASSTDTQYF
TGTGCCAGCAGTGAACGGCTTAGCGCCAGTAGCACAGATACGCAGTATTTT
>-|TRBV7-8|TRBJ2-7|-
CASSLQKRGYEQYF
TGTGCCAGCAGCTTACAAAAACGGGGCTACGAGCAGTACTTC